This TCR beta chain comes out of a study of PD-L1 blockade in urothelial cancer. Study information: Once treatment had started, blood was analyzed at 3 weeks (second dose) and again at 6 weeks.

Libraries were prepared by immunoSEQ multiplex PCR; TCRdb keeps only in-frame clonotypes and omits some of them. Seen here are 75,000 to 90,000 clones, over 80% observed once, and the top ten hold 8% to 10%. The ends were cut back, 7 bases at V and 8 bases at J, with 9 bases in the middle. Germline V gene sequence: CDR1 MDHEN, CDR2 SYDVKM. This CDR3 is built from 11 residues. The receptor's source is an older man with urothelial cancer. This specimen was PBMCs, taken around atezolizumab (anti-PD-L1) treatment. V usage is TRBV28 and J usage is TRBJ1-3; the D is unclear. CDR3: CASNDRDTIYF. The CDR3 DNA reads as TGTGCCAGCAACGACCGGGACACCATATATTTT.